The T cell receptor (beta chain) under discussion was sequenced for a study of T cells in Graves' hyperthyroidism and ophthalmopathy. Amplification yielded TCR beta CDR3 regions, with RNA transcripts as the source. Primed by the HTBI set, a first-round RT-PCR was run on the TCR CDR3. A single record per CDR3 protein comes from TCRdb applying MiXCR to the multiplex PCR reads. The data show approximately 490,000 distinct CDR3 sequences, around a fifth seen once. With 0 bases removed from V and 9 bases from J, the gap between germline ends came to 3 bases. CDR3 size: 11 residues. CDR1 is MNHNY, CDR2 SVGAGI, per germline (reference sequence). This clonotype was observed a handful of times. What it recognizes is unknown. Broader study findings: A median about 6 months before onset, the model predicted ophthalmopathy.

Sequenced: blood. This receptor was taken from a woman aged 70-85 years with Graves' ophthalmopathy. This chain uses TRBV6-6 with TRBJ2-1; D unresolved. CDR3 bases: TGTGCCAGCAGTTACTCGATTGAGCAGTTCTTC. Encoded protein: CASSYSIEQFF.